Presented here are 7 T cell receptor beta chains from one specimen sequenced in a study of blood T cell repertoires in COVID-19. The method was immunoSEQ multiplex PCR; TCRdb's version includes in-frame clones alone and lacks a portion of them. Of about 74,000 clones in the sample, about 92% were seen once. Sample: peripheral blood. The receptors come from a human donor in a cohort sampled during active COVID-19.

This chain joins TRBV5-8 and TRBJ2-3; 11 positions match TRBD2. Germline V gene lookup returns CDR1 SGHTS and CDR2 YDEGEE. CDR3 length: 16 residues. V trimming: 1 base; J trimming: 6 bases; junction bases outside the gene matches: 7. The CDR3 spells CASSLITSGRVDTQYF. CDR3 DNA: TGTGCCAGCAGCTTGATCACTAGCGGGAGAGTTGATACGCAGTATTTT.

This chain links TRBV5-3 with TRBJ2-7; TRBD1 agrees at 9 bases. TRBV5-3 is an ORF, with its function uncertain. This CDR3 contains 13 residues. With V trimmed by 4 bases and J by 3 bases, 2 bases remained unmatched. The CDR3 DNA reads TGTGCCAGAAGCACGGACAGGGGCTACGAGCAGTACTTC. This translates into CARSTDRGYEQYF.

This chain joins TRBV28 and TRBJ2-3; 9 bases are shared with TRBD1. This CDR3 is built from 15 residues. CDR1 and CDR2 (germline): MDHEN, SYDVKM. V trimming: 6 bases; J trimming: 1 base; junction bases outside the gene matches: 5. The CDR3 DNA is TGTGCCAGCAGCTTAACAGGGGGCCGCACAGATACGCAGTATTTT. This gives the protein CASSLTGGRTDTQYF. Drawing the rest from reference TRBV28 and TRBJ2-3, the complete variable domain is DVKVTQSSRYLVKRTGEKVFLECVQDMDHENMFWYRQDPGLGLRLIYFSYDVKMKEKGDIPEGYSVSREKKERFSLILESASTNQTSMYLCASSLTGGRTDTQYFGPGTRLTVL.

The V call is TRBV29-1, the J call TRBJ1-1; 9 bases fit TRBD1. The junction had 5 bases not matched to a gene; V was cut back by 4 bases and J by 2 bases. This CDR3 is built from 14 residues. The germline V gene encodes CDR1 SQVTM and CDR2 ANQGSEA. The CDR3 DNA is TGCAGCGTTGGGACAGGGGCCCGAAACACTGAAGCTTTCTTT. This translates into CSVGTGARNTEAFF.

The chain employs TRBV2 and TRBJ2-5, with no clear D. CDR3 length: 10 amino acids. Trimming stripped 7 bases from V and 6 bases from J, with 6 bases between. Germline CDR1 SNHLY, CDR2 FYNNEI. CDR3 amino acids: CASTPQTQYF. CDR3 in DNA: TGTGCCAGCACTCCCCAGACCCAGTACTTC.

The chain employs TRBV6-5 and TRBJ2-7, with 8 bases matching TRBD1. The CDR3 has 15 amino acids. Losses at the gene ends were 6 bases for V and 0 bases for J; bases not matched to a gene: 7. The germline gives CDR1 MNHEY, CDR2 SVGAGI. DNA of the CDR3: TGTGCCAGCAGCGCCCACACAGGGGGCTCCTACGAGCAGTACTTC. Residues: CASSAHTGGSYEQYF.

The chain couples TRBV7-9 to TRBJ2-2; 8 bases align to TRBD2. J lost 0 bases, V lost 2 bases, and 2 bases had no gene match. Germline lookup yields CDR1 SEHNR and CDR2 FQNEAQ (reference sequence). The length of the CDR3 is 16 residues. CDR3 in DNA: TGTGCCAGCAGCTTATCTAGCGGGTCGAACACCGGGGAGCTGTTTTTT. This encodes CASSLSSGSNTGELFF.